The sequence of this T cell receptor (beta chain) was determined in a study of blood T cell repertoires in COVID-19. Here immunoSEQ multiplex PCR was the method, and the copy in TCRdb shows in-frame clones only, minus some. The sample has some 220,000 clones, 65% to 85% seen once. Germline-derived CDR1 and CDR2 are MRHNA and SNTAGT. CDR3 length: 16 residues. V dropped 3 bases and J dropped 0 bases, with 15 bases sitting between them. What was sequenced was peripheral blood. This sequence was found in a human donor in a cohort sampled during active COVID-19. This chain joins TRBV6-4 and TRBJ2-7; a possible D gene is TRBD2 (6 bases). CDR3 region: CASSEGPVADSYEQYF. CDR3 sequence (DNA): TGTGCCAGCAGTGAGGGTCCGGTAGCGGACTCCTACGAGCAGTACTTC.